The T cell receptor (beta chain) described here comes from a study of blood T cell repertoires in COVID-19. At the level of the study: Samples came from the United States, Italy and Spain, spanning acute and convalescent COVID-19.

Source study methods: Estimates of nucleated cell counts were drawn from the amplification of reference gene primers. Sequencing was performed with immunoSEQ multiplex PCR; in TCRdb, only in-frame clones are kept and a portion is missing. From that table come the V and J calls and clone size; the DNA was used to work out D and trimming. Of 250,000 to 300,000 clones listed, roughly 90% are singletons. The V segment lost 5 bases and the J segment 2 bases; nucleotides outside the gene matches: 7. The V gene's germline CDR1 is MDHEN and CDR2 SYDVKM. This CDR3 spans 15 amino acids. This clonotype was sampled from an older woman with acute or convalescent COVID-19. Sequenced sample: peripheral blood. The rearrangement joins TRBV28 to TRBJ2-7; 9 bases line up with TRBD2. The CDR3 protein is CASSPGVAGAYEQYF. The CDR3 nucleotides read TGTGCCAGCAGTCCGGGAGTAGCGGGGGCCTACGAGCAGTACTTC.